A single sample gave rise to the 14 T cell receptor beta chains below, sequenced in a study of human T cells and chemical hapten exposure. Indicated time point: healthy volunteer bleed at 2 weeks. Total RNA was extracted from unfractionated whole blood. In TCRdb, the RACE reads were re-called with MiXCR into one record per CDR3 protein. Altogether about 46,000 distinct CDR3 sequences are present, around 4.1% being singletons, with the ten largest covering under 2%. The sequencing sample was made of whole blood. Every receptor here comes from a female donor in good health. Some clones in this sample may be carry-over from other donors' samples.

The table lists this clonotype with many counts. CDR3 sequence reads: CSARGNGDRGEQYF. The CDR3 bases are TGCAGTGCTAGAGGTAACGGGGACAGGGGCGAGCAGTACTTC. V gene TRBV20-1 combines with J gene TRBJ2-7; 10 bases line up with TRBD1. Germline CDR1 and CDR2: DFQATT and SNEGSKA (reference sequence). The CDR3 totals 14 residues. The V and J ends lost 1 base and 6 bases, in that order; junction bases with no gene match: 6.

The chain employs TRBV6-5 and TRBJ1-5, with D tentatively TRBD1 (5 bases). The germline V and J ends were trimmed by 6 bases and 0 bases, with 15 bases remaining between them. CDR3 size: 16 residues. Germline CDR1 MNHEY, CDR2 SVGAGI. The CDR3 DNA is TGTGCCAGCAGACCCAACGACAGAGCTAGCAATCAGCCCCAGCATTTT. Residues: CASRPNDRASNQPQHF.

On this clonotype itself: This CDR3 fails to terminate in the conserved phenylalanine or tryptophan, so it likely reflects a read error. The chain uses TRBV5-1 and TRBJ1-1; maybe TRBD1 (6 bases). CDR1 is SGHRS and CDR2 is YFSETQ in the germline V gene. This CDR3 region has 15 residues. V lost 4 bases, J lost 0 bases, and 13 bases lay in between. CDR3 protein: CASSPRTDLNTEAFS. Here the CDR3 DNA reads TGCGCCAGCAGCCCACGGACAGACCTGAACACTGAAGCTTTCTCT.

This clonotype was seen repeatedly, ten times or more. This chain joins TRBV18 and TRBJ2-7; D might be TRBD1 (6 bases). The CDR3 is 15 residues long. Per germline, CDR1 KGHSH and CDR2 LQKENI. V was trimmed by 3 bases and J by 4 bases, leaving 16 bases between them. CDR3 amino acids: CASSPPGTHTYEQYF. The CDR3 DNA reads as TGTGCCAGCTCACCGCCCGGGACACATACGTACGAGCAGTACTTC.

At least ten counts were recorded for this clonotype. This chain uses TRBV5-1 with TRBJ2-1; tentatively, D is TRBD1 (5 bases). V shed 0 bases and J shed 9 bases, with 19 bases lying between them. Germline V gene data show CDR1 as SGHRS and CDR2 as YFSETQ. This CDR3 spans 16 amino acids. CDR3 amino acids: CASSLGFRATSGEQFF. The CDR3 DNA is TGCGCCAGCAGCTTGGGTTTCAGGGCCACTTCCGGTGAGCAGTTCTTC. The complete variable domain, with remaining parts taken from reference TRBV5-1 and TRBJ2-1, reads KAGVTQTPRYLIKTRGQQVTLSCSPISGHRSVSWYQQTPGQGLQFLFEYFSETQRNKGNFPGRFSGRQFSNSRSEMNVSTLELGDSALYLCASSLGFRATSGEQFFGPGTRLTVL.

The chain has TRBV7-9 and TRBJ1-6; D unresolved. The CDR3 covers 12 residues. Germline CDR1 reads SEHNR; CDR2 reads FQNEAQ (reference sequence). Trimming took off 4 bases at V and 7 bases at J, with 5 bases between the two ends. This CDR3 reads CASSSTNSPLHF. The CDR3, as DNA: TGTGCCAGCAGCTCGACGAATTCACCCCTCCACTTT.

This clonotype was recorded many times. The chain has TRBV7-2 and TRBJ1-2, with TRBD1 matching over 9 bases. This CDR3 contains 14 residues. Trimming took 5 bases from V and 7 from J; bases not matched to a gene: 8. Germline V lookup: CDR1 SGHTA, CDR2 FQGNSA. For the CDR3, the DNA is TGTGCCAGCAGCCAACAGGGGGCATCGGGTGGCTACACCTTC. Translating it yields CASSQQGASGGYTF.

This clonotype came up many times. J is TRBJ2-1 and V is TRBV7-6; 11 nucleotides match TRBD1. This CDR3 spans 13 amino acids. The germline CDR1 and CDR2 sequences are SGHVS and FNYEAQ. V dropped 4 bases and J dropped 9; count of bases not matched to a gene: 2. The CDR3 DNA sequence: TGTGCCAGCAGCTGGGACAGGGGGTTTGAGCAGTTCTTC. It specifies CASSWDRGFEQFF.

This clonotype was seen ten or more times. The chain joins TRBV20-1 to TRBJ2-5; D remains unclear. Per the germline V gene, CDR1 is DFQATT and CDR2 is SNEGSKA (reference sequence). This CDR3 has 14 residues. Trimming took 0 bases from V and 1 from J, leaving 9 bases between them. The CDR3 loop is CSARDPQVQETQYF. For the CDR3, the DNA is TGCAGTGCTAGAGATCCCCAGGTCCAAGAGACCCAGTACTTC.

For this clonotype: A much larger clone lies one base from this, so it may be a read error. The chain links TRBV12-3 or TRBV12-4 to TRBJ2-3; D gene unclear. The V end was cut by 6 bases, the J end by 3 bases, with 13 bases between. This CDR3 contains 14 residues. CDR3 sequence reads: CASRLGIQTDTQYF. In DNA, the CDR3 is TGTGCCAGCAGATTGGGAATACAAACAGATACGCAGTATTTT.

At least ten counts were recorded for this clonotype. This chain links TRBV7-8 with TRBJ1-6; 8 bases agree with TRBD1. Germline CDR1 is SGHVS and CDR2 is FQNEAQ. Germline trimming cut 2 bases from V and 7 bases from J; bases unmatched to any gene: 7. The CDR3 totals 16 residues. The CDR3 loop reads CASSLFSGQVNSPLHF. The CDR3 bases are TGTGCCAGCAGCTTATTTTCGGGACAGGTGAATTCACCCCTCCACTTT.

This chain uses TRBV9 with TRBJ1-2; 8 bases fit TRBD1. This CDR3 has 14 residues. CDR1 and CDR2 from the germline V gene are SGDLS and YYNGEE. Trimming at V came to 5 bases and at J to 8 bases, leaving 11 bases not matched to a gene. For the CDR3, the DNA is TGTGCCAGCAGTCTCAACCCGGACAGGGAAGGCTACACCTTC. Its translation is CASSLNPDREGYTF.

This clonotype was found many times. This chain connects TRBV5-1 to TRBJ2-4, with 7 bases matching TRBD2. After removal of 4 bases from V and 6 bases from J, the junction contained 10 bases not matched to a gene. Germline lookup yields CDR1 SGHRS and CDR2 YFSETQ. This CDR3 contains 15 residues. The CDR3 nucleotides read TGCGCCAGCAGCCTCAGGCAGCGGGGACTAAACATTCAGTACTTC. This translates into CASSLRQRGLNIQYF.

This clonotype was seen ten or more times. This chain joins TRBV6-1 and TRBJ1-6, with D hard to call. The CDR3 contains 12 residues. The V end was cut by 11 bases, the J end by 2 bases, with 7 bases between. Germline CDR1 and CDR2: MNHNS and SASEGT. As DNA, the CDR3 is TGTGCCTATGGTCCCTATAATTCACCCCTCCACTTT. It is translated as CAYGPYNSPLHF.